This T cell receptor (beta chain) was recovered during a study of human T cells and chemical hapten exposure (dated by TCRdb to the early 2020s). Turning to the overall study: For sensitization, 2% DPC in acetone was applied to a 2 cm by 2 cm area of upper inner arm skin. Throughout the roughly 25-week study period, patients were also given weekly therapeutic DPC doses on the scalp. Patch testing was done on the upper back using Finn chambers containing 0.01% DPC, and results were scored after 6 days according to International Contact Dermatitis Research Group standards. Alopecia areata with under or over 50% scalp involvement, alopecia totalis and alopecia universalis were represented in the patient cohort, which was mostly female. Libraries were pooled for sequencing, and per-sample TCR yields varied mainly because of small differences in library volumes within the pool. Peripheral blood TCR repertoire changes were tracked in vivo in alopecia patients during primary and secondary sensitization to the hapten diphenylcyclopropenone (DPC). Blood samples were taken from patients before sensitization (week 0) and then at 2, 6 and about 24 weeks after DPC sensitization. Blood for TCR sequencing was provided by twenty-nine alopecia patients at one to four time points (pre-sensitization, 2, 6 and 24 weeks).

To note about this clonotype: Its recognized antigen is unknown. No much larger clone exists at a distance of one base, and base qualities are not known.

The time point label on this specimen signifies: patch test 3, about 24 weeks after DPC sensitization. The sample's treatment or condition label is to be understood as: therapeutic diphenylcyclopropenone sensitization with weekly scalp DPC. Blood at each patch-test visit was drawn before the patch test was applied. Patients were eligible if aged 18 to 70, diagnosed with alopecia and judged suitable for DPC therapy, and pregnant patients were excluded. Total RNA was extracted from unfractionated whole blood collected in Tempus Blood RNA tubes. The germline V gene (reference sequence) provides CDR1 SGHAT and CDR2 FQDESV. From cysteine to phenylalanine, the CDR3 is 14 amino acids long. Only CDR3 DNA remains: 42 bases, in frame from the first base. Unmatched junction bases come to 5, with V trimmed by 5 bases and J by 7 bases. The protocol used for the library was RACE. TCRdb names NextSeq 500 as the instrument used. During library preparation, unique molecular identifiers were attached to individual cDNA molecules so that TCRs could be counted quantitatively and reproducibly. Each blood RNA sample was used to sequence both TCR alpha and TCR beta chains. Per the authors' processing: Samples had a median of roughly 99,000 TCRs, with a range from about 23,224 to 700,000. The Decombinator software suite was used to annotate V, J and CDR3 in the TCR reads. For PS versus PT1 abundance plots, all samples were subsampled to the same number of TCRs (28,000). Expanded TCRs were defined as absent before sensitization and observed at least eight times at the 2-week time point. TCRdb's own reprocessing of the public reads used fastp at Q25 and MiXCR and kept productive beta chains. CDR3 protein duplicates are merged, each entry listing the most common genes and DNA. The V and J calls, along with clone size, are taken from TCRdb and not from the paper's own processing. For this sample there are 180,000 or so distinct CDR3 sequences; 24% appear just once. 2.5% of the sample comes from the top ten.

Overall study results and their limits: Repeated subsampling changed both the strength of the expansion versus patch-test correlation and the threshold at which that correlation became significant. Patch test score was positively correlated with the number of PT1 expanded TCRs, with significance at thresholds 8, 16 and 32 but not at 4. Because every patient had alopecia, a presumed autoimmune disease, the patients' immune response might differ from that of healthy individuals. The number of TCRs above 1 in 1000 frequency did not change with DPC sensitization; there was no evidence of global repertoire structure alterations. Expanded TCRs formed significantly more large CDR3 similarity clusters than pre-sensitization or healthy control sets, consistent with antigen-driven responses.

The sample was whole blood, taken in connection with sensitization to the hapten diphenylcyclopropenone (DPC). The chain is made from TRBV11-1 and TRBJ2-1; TRBD1 matches 10 bases in the middle. This receptor was identified in a woman in her thirties or forties with alopecia areata. Some clones in this sample may be carry-over from other donors' samples. The CDR3 region: CASSRQGARNEQFF. The DNA is as follows: TGTGCCAGCAGCCGACAGGGGGCGCGAAATGAGCAGTTCTTC.